The clone carrying this T cell receptor (beta chain) was seen a few times. V lost 5 bases, J lost 10 bases, and 17 bases lay in between. The CDR3 extends over 13 amino acids. MiXCR, run by TCRdb on the 5' RACE reads, gives a single entry per CDR3 protein. This table holds about 80,000 distinct CDR3 sequences, about 12% found once. This record comes from a study of early T cells in non-severe SARS-CoV-2 infection. Study context: With bulk RNA from unsorted whole blood as input, sequencing yielded unpaired chains.

The TCR comes from an adult who was a healthcare worker with PCR-confirmed SARS-CoV-2 infection or an uninfected control (not recorded which). The donor label of this sample is uncertain. The genes are TRBV12-3 or TRBV12-4 and TRBJ2-5; D is possibly TRBD1 (5 bases). The source material was whole blood, sampled at baseline. The CDR3 region has the DNA TGTGCCAGCAGTGCGGACACCCATAGGGACCAGTACTTC. As protein: CASSADTHRDQYF.